The rows below give T cell receptor beta chains drawn from one sample of a study of T cells in localized non-small cell lung cancer. Libraries were prepared by immunoSEQ multiplex PCR; TCRdb keeps only in-frame clonotypes and omits some of them. The table lists approximately 28,000 clones, about 86% of them singletons. The sequencing used peripheral blood mononuclear cells, collected before any cancer treatment. Source of these receptors: a man aged 35 to 69 with stage III lung adenocarcinoma. The CDR3 runs from the conserved cysteine through the conserved F or W. A D gene is named only where the DNA matches it firmly. Clone sizes are given selectively: once, few, many, or a class where the clone is expanded.

V: TRBV5-1
J: TRBJ1-6
size: -
D: -
DNA: TGCGCCAGCAGCTTTAACCTGGGAGGTAATTCACCCCTCCACTTT
CDR3: CASSFNLGGNSPLHF

V: TRBV5-6
J: TRBJ2-2
size: -
D: -
DNA: TGTGCCAGCAGCTCCCCCTCGGGATCTTACACCGGGGAGCTGTTTTTT
CDR3: CASSSPSGSYTGELFF

V: TRBV20-1
J: TRBJ1-2
size: -
D: -
DNA: TGCAGTGCTAGACAGGTCTATGGCTACACCTTC
CDR3: CSARQVYGYTF

V: TRBV6-5
J: TRBJ2-7
size: -
D: TRBD1
DNA: TGTGCCAGCAGTTACAAGGGGGCAGGTTACGAGCAGTACTTC
CDR3: CASSYKGAGYEQYF

V: TRBV4-2
J: TRBJ1-1
size: -
D: -
DNA: TGTGCCAGCGCGGGGAACACTGAAGCTTTCTTT
CDR3: CASAGNTEAFF

V: TRBV6-1
J: TRBJ1-3
size: -
D: -
DNA: TGTGCCAGCAGATTCCCAGCGAGCTCTGGAAACACCATATATTTT
CDR3: CASRFPASSGNTIYF

V: TRBV18
J: TRBJ1-5
size: -
D: -
DNA: TGTGCCAGCTCACCTCAGAGTATCAATAGCAATCAGCCCCAGCATTTT
CDR3: CASSPQSINSNQPQHF

V: TRBV4-1
J: TRBJ1-5
size: -
D: TRBD1
DNA: TGCGCCAGCAGCCAAGAGGGGGTGCAGGGGGGACAGCCCCAGCATTTT
CDR3: CASSQEGVQGGQPQHF

V: TRBV13
J: TRBJ2-3
size: -
D: TRBD2
DNA: TGTGCCAGCAGCTTAGGGCTAGCGGGCAACACAGATACGCAGTATTTT
CDR3: CASSLGLAGNTDTQYF

V: TRBV6-6
J: TRBJ1-2
size: -
D: TRBD1
DNA: TGTGCCAGCCGGATTACAGGGGTTGAAGGCTACACCTTC
CDR3: CASRITGVEGYTF

V: TRBV7-8
J: TRBJ2-1
size: -
D: -
DNA: TGTGCCAGCAGCTCCGGGCCGGACAATGAGCAGTTCTTC
CDR3: CASSSGPDNEQFF

V: TRBV29-1
J: TRBJ2-1
size: -
D: TRBD2
DNA: TGCAGCGTTGCAGCGGGGGTATACAATGAGCAGTTCTTC
CDR3: CSVAAGVYNEQFF

V: TRBV5-1
J: TRBJ2-3
size: -
D: -
DNA: TGCGCCAGCAGCTTGGACAGAGTGTCTGCAGATACGCAGTATTTT
CDR3: CASSLDRVSADTQYF

V: TRBV6-1
J: TRBJ1-3
size: once
D: -
DNA: TGTGCCAGCAGTGAAACCGGTCGAGACACCATATATTTT
CDR3: CASSETGRDTIYF

V: TRBV4-1
J: TRBJ2-2
size: few
D: -
DNA: TGCGCCAGCAGCCAAGTTCTCCAAAACACCGGGGAGCTGTTTTTT
CDR3: CASSQVLQNTGELFF

V: TRBV7-9
J: TRBJ1-5
size: -
D: -
DNA: TGTGCCAGCAGCTTAAGCAGTTTCAATCAGCCCCAGCATTTT
CDR3: CASSLSSFNQPQHF

V: TRBV5-1
J: TRBJ1-4
size: -
D: -
DNA: TGCGCCAGCAGCTCTGGACAGTCTAATGAAAAACTGTTTTTT
CDR3: CASSSGQSNEKLFF

V: TRBV7-6
J: TRBJ2-1
size: -
D: -
DNA: TGTGCCAGCAGCTTAGCGCCAGCCTCCTACAATGAGCAGTTCTTC
CDR3: CASSLAPASYNEQFF

V: TRBV7-2
J: TRBJ1-3
size: -
D: -
DNA: TGTGCCAGCAGCTTAGCGGTACTAAACACCATATATTTT
CDR3: CASSLAVLNTIYF

V: TRBV5-1
J: TRBJ1-2
size: -
D: TRBD1
DNA: TGCGCCAGCAGCTTGGGTTCAGGGGGCGATGGCTACACCTTC
CDR3: CASSLGSGGDGYTF

V: TRBV6-5
J: TRBJ2-7
size: -
D: -
DNA: TGTGCCAGCAGCGGCTTGTACGAGCAGTACTTC
CDR3: CASSGLYEQYF

V: TRBV5-5
J: TRBJ2-5
size: -
D: TRBD2
DNA: TGTGCCAGCAGCTTTAGCGGGGGGTCACAAGAGACCCAGTACTTC
CDR3: CASSFSGGSQETQYF

V: TRBV2
J: TRBJ1-1
size: few
D: -
DNA: TGTGCCAGCGGCGGGTACACTGAAGCTTTCTTT
CDR3: CASGGYTEAFF

V: TRBV7-9
J: TRBJ2-2
size: -
D: -
DNA: TGTGCCAGCAGCTTAGTTGGAAGGAGGCAGAAAAACACCGGGGAGCTGTTTTTT
CDR3: CASSLVGRRQKNTGELFF

V: TRBV19
J: TRBJ2-1
size: -
D: -
DNA: TGTGCCAGTAGTATAGATCGTGGCTATGAGCAGTTCTTC
CDR3: CASSIDRGYEQFF

V: TRBV29-1
J: TRBJ2-3
size: -
D: -
DNA: TGCAGCGTTGAGGGGGCTATAACGGATACGCAGTATTTT
CDR3: CSVEGAITDTQYF

V: TRBV11-3
J: TRBJ2-5
size: -
D: -
DNA: TGTGCCAGCAGCTCGAGATGGGGGGAGACCCAGTACTTC
CDR3: CASSSRWGETQYF

V: TRBV10-3
J: TRBJ2-2
size: -
D: TRBD1
DNA: TGTGCCATCCAACGACAGGGGTCAACCGGGGAGCTGTTTTTT
CDR3: CAIQRQGSTGELFF

V: TRBV10-3
J: TRBJ2-1
size: -
D: TRBD1
DNA: TGTGCCATCAGTGAGGAGGGACAGGGGCTAATGGCTAGCGCTTACAATGAGCAGTTCTTC
CDR3: CAISEEGQGLMASAYNEQFF

V: TRBV6-5
J: TRBJ2-1
size: -
D: -
DNA: TGTGCCAGCAGTCAAAGCTCCTACAATGAGCAGTTCTTC
CDR3: CASSQSSYNEQFF

V: TRBV2
J: TRBJ2-5
size: -
D: -
DNA: TGTGCCAGCAGTGACCCGGGGGGCGGAAAAGAGACCCAGTACTTC
CDR3: CASSDPGGGKETQYF

V: TRBV28
J: TRBJ2-6
size: -
D: -
DNA: TGTGCCAGCAGTTTTCGTGGGGGGTTTGGAGGCTCTGGGGCCAACGTCCTGACTTTC
CDR3: CASSFRGGFGGSGANVLTF

V: TRBV29-1
J: TRBJ1-4
size: -
D: TRBD1
DNA: TGCAGCGTTGAAGGGGGACCGGGACAGGGGAGGGAAAAACTGTTTTTT
CDR3: CSVEGGPGQGREKLFF

V: TRBV4-2
J: TRBJ1-5
size: -
D: -
DNA: TGTGCCAGCAGCCAGGCCAGGGTTTATCAGCCCCAGCATTTT
CDR3: CASSQARVYQPQHF

V: TRBV4-1
J: TRBJ2-7
size: -
D: -
DNA: TGCGCCAGCAGCCAAGAAGTCAGGGTCCGCTACGAGCAGTACTTC
CDR3: CASSQEVRVRYEQYF

V: TRBV5-1
J: TRBJ2-3
size: -
D: -
DNA: TGCGCCAGCAGCTTAATAGCCCTCCAAGATACGCAGTATTTT
CDR3: CASSLIALQDTQYF

V: TRBV30
J: TRBJ1-1
size: -
D: -
DNA: TGTGCCTGGAGTGGGAGGACCACTGAAGCTTTCTTT
CDR3: CAWSGRTTEAFF

V: TRBV6-1
J: TRBJ2-2
size: -
D: -
DNA: TGTGCCGGAAAAGACAGCTCGCCCGGGGAGCTGTTTTTT
CDR3: CAGKDSSPGELFF

V: TRBV5-1
J: TRBJ2-1
size: -
D: -
DNA: TGCGCCAGCAGCTTGGAAAAGGGGACACCGCAGTTCTTC
CDR3: CASSLEKGTPQFF

V: TRBV2
J: TRBJ1-4
size: once
D: -
DNA: TGTGCCAGCAGTATTATAACAGGGTTGGACGAAAAACTGTTTTTT
CDR3: CASSIITGLDEKLFF

V: TRBV5-1
J: TRBJ2-2
size: -
D: -
DNA: TGCGCCAGCAGCGAGGGGCAGGGCACCGGGGAGCTGTTTTTT
CDR3: CASSEGQGTGELFF

V: TRBV28
J: TRBJ2-7
size: -
D: -
DNA: TGTGCCAGCAGTCCCAATACTTGGACAGTCGGTGTGGAGCAGTACTTC
CDR3: CASSPNTWTVGVEQYF

V: TRBV2
J: TRBJ2-5
size: -
D: TRBD1
DNA: TGTGCCAGCAGTGAGGCGGGACAGGGGTTAGAGACCCAGTACTTC
CDR3: CASSEAGQGLETQYF

V: TRBV10-1
J: TRBJ2-7
size: -
D: TRBD1
DNA: TGCGCCAGCAGTGAAGCCGGGACAGGGGCAGCCGAGCAGTACTTC
CDR3: CASSEAGTGAAEQYF

V: TRBV30
J: TRBJ2-6
size: -
D: -
DNA: TGTGCCTGGAGTCTCGGGGCCGGGGCCAACGTCCTGACTTTC
CDR3: CAWSLGAGANVLTF

V: TRBV9
J: TRBJ2-6
size: -
D: TRBD1
DNA: TGTGCCAGCAGCCCCGGGACAGGGAGGGCGACTGGGGCCAACGTCCTGACTTTC
CDR3: CASSPGTGRATGANVLTF

V: TRBV7-3
J: TRBJ2-6
size: -
D: -
DNA: TGTGCCAGCAGCTTCCCGGGGGCCAACGTCCTGACTTTC
CDR3: CASSFPGANVLTF

V: TRBV19
J: TRBJ1-3
size: -
D: -
DNA: TGTGCCAGTAGTATTTTTAGCGGGGCGAGCTCTGGAAACACCATATATTTT
CDR3: CASSIFSGASSGNTIYF

V: TRBV4-2
J: TRBJ2-2
size: few
D: TRBD1
DNA: TGTGCCAGCAGCCAAGTGGACAGGGACACCGGGGAGCTGTTTTTT
CDR3: CASSQVDRDTGELFF

V: TRBV2
J: TRBJ1-5
size: -
D: -
DNA: TGTGCCAGCAGTGAGGCAGGGTTCGATCAGCCCCAGCATTTT
CDR3: CASSEAGFDQPQHF

V: TRBV10-3
J: TRBJ1-5
size: -
D: TRBD1
DNA: TGTGCCACGCGACAGGGCGACCAGCCCCAGCATTTT
CDR3: CATRQGDQPQHF

V: TRBV6-6
J: TRBJ1-5
size: -
D: -
DNA: TGTGCCAGCATGGAGGCGTATAGCAATCAGCCCCAGCATTTT
CDR3: CASMEAYSNQPQHF

V: TRBV5-4
J: TRBJ2-6
size: once
D: -
DNA: TGTGCCAGCAGCTTGGGGGGGACTCCTGGGGCCAACGTCCTGACTTTC
CDR3: CASSLGGTPGANVLTF

V: TRBV29-1
J: TRBJ2-3
size: few
D: -
DNA: TGCAGCGTTTGCGGGTTAAGCACAGATACGCAGTATTTT
CDR3: CSVCGLSTDTQYF

V: TRBV27
J: TRBJ1-1
size: once
D: -
DNA: TGTGCCAGCAGTCCATCCGCAGGGAACACTGAAGCTTTCTTT
CDR3: CASSPSAGNTEAFF

V: TRBV28
J: TRBJ2-7
size: few
D: -
DNA: TGTGCCAGCAGTCCCCGGACGCCCTACGAGCAGTACTTC
CDR3: CASSPRTPYEQYF

V: TRBV19
J: TRBJ1-1
size: -
D: -
DNA: TGTGCCAGTAGCCTGGAAGGGGCGAGAACTGAAGCTTTCTTT
CDR3: CASSLEGARTEAFF

V: TRBV19
J: TRBJ2-1
size: -
D: TRBD1
DNA: TGTGCCAGTAGTGCCCACGGGACAGGGGTTTTGGATGAGCAGTTCTTC
CDR3: CASSAHGTGVLDEQFF

V: TRBV7-7
J: TRBJ1-5
size: few
D: TRBD1
DNA: TGTGCCAGCAGCTTTGAGTGCAGGACAGGGGAAAATCAGCCCCAGCATTTT
CDR3: CASSFECRTGENQPQHF